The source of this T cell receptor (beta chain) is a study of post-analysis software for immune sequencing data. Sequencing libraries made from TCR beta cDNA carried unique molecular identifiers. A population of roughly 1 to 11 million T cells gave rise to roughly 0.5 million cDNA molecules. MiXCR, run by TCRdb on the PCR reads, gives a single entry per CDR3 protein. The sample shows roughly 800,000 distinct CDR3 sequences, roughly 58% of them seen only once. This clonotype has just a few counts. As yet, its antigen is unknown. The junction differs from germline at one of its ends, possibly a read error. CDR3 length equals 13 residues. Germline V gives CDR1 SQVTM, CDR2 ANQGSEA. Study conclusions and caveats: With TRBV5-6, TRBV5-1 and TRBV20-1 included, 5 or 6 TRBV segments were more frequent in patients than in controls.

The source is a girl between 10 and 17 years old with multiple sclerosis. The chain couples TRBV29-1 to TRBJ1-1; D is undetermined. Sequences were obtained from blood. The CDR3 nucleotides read TGCAGCGTCGAAGATTTGGGGAACACTGAAGCTTTCTTT. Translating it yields CSVEDLGNTEAFF.